This T cell receptor (beta chain) was obtained from a study of blood T cells in healthy people across ages. The study's findings and limits: Greater diversity and more naive CD4+ cells were seen in long-lived donors than in aged donors.

This CDR3 has 14 residues. Germline values: CDR1 ENHRY, CDR2 SYGVKD. This clonotype was counted a single time. Its specificity is unknown. Relative to the germline gene, one junction end is altered; a read error may explain this. Alongside a J-beta primer mix, a sample-barcoded 5' primer served in a second PCR lasting roughly 6 to 11 cycles. In TCRdb, the 5' RACE reads were re-called with MiXCR into one record per CDR3 protein. This sample has over a million distinct CDR3 sequences, with 40% to 45% found just once. Investigators took around 10 milliliters of peripheral blood from every donor. The TCR comes from a woman between 55 and 75 years old in good health. The rearrangement joins TRBV10-3 to TRBJ1-5, with D possibly being TRBD1 (6 bases). The specimen sequenced was blood. The CDR3 sequence is CAIRKSGGNQPRHF. The CDR3 DNA sequence: TGTGCCATCAGGAAATCGGGGGGCAATCAGCCCCGGCATTTT.